These 8 T cell receptor beta chains originate from one sample sequenced in a study of blood T cell repertoires in COVID-19. Some clones are missing from TCRdb's copy, which holds only in-frame ones; the method was immunoSEQ multiplex PCR. The table includes more than 200,000 clones, around 87% detected once. Specimen: PBMCs or T cells enriched from blood (not recorded which). The receptors were sampled from a woman aged 25 to 45 with acute COVID-19.

The chain joins TRBV6-2 or TRBV6-3 to TRBJ2-2, with TRBD2 identical over 10 bases. Looked up from germline, CDR1 is MNHEY and CDR2 is SVGEGT. CDR3 size: 15 residues. V lost 6 bases to trimming and J lost 3 bases; unmatched junction nucleotides: 4. CDR3 DNA: TGTGCCAGCAGCCTAGCGGGAGTCGACACCGGGGAGCTGTTTTTT. Translation gives CASSLAGVDTGELFF.

The V and J genes are TRBV2 and TRBJ2-2; TRBD1 agrees at 10 bases. V shed 4 bases and J 4 bases; nucleotides not matched to a gene: 3. The CDR3 spans 15 residues. The germline CDR1 and CDR2 sequences are SNHLY and FYNNEI. This CDR3 is CASSGDRGGTGELFF. In DNA, the CDR3 is TGTGCCAGCAGTGGGGACAGGGGTGGCACCGGGGAGCTGTTTTTT.

This chain joins TRBV9 and TRBJ2-3, with 10 bases that match TRBD1. Germline lookup yields CDR1 SGDLS and CDR2 YYNGEE. The CDR3 loop spans 16 amino acids. V dropped 2 bases and J dropped 5; count of bases not matched to a gene: 8. CDR3 in amino acids: CASSVTGTGALDTQYF. CDR3 bases: TGTGCCAGCAGCGTCACCGGGACAGGGGCCTTAGATACGCAGTATTTT. Filled out from reference TRBV9 and TRBJ2-3, the complete variable domain reads DSGVTQTPKHLITATGQRVTLRCSPRSGDLSVYWYQQSLDQGLQFLIQYYNGEERAKGNILERFSAQQFPDLHSELNLSSLELGDSALYFCASSVTGTGALDTQYFGPGTRLTVL.

The rearrangement joins TRBV6-5 to TRBJ1-3, with 9 bases fitting TRBD1. The CDR3 has 12 amino acids. J was trimmed by 15 bases and V by 5 bases; bases with no gene match: 8. The V gene's germline CDR1 is MNHEY and CDR2 SVGAGI. CDR3 DNA sequence: TGTGCCAGCAGTCCACTACAGGGGGCCTCATATTTT. Encoded protein: CASSPLQGASYF.

This chain links TRBV9 with TRBJ2-7, with 16 bases fitting TRBD2. J was trimmed by 7 bases and V by 4 bases; bases with no gene match: 17. Germline CDR1 and CDR2: SGDLS and YYNGEE. There are 19 residues in the CDR3. This CDR3 is CASSPSPGTSGRAMGEQYF. CDR3 DNA: TGTGCCAGCAGCCCTTCACCCGGGACTAGCGGGAGGGCCATGGGGGAGCAGTACTTC.

V is TRBV19 and J is TRBJ2-1; TRBD2 agrees at 10 bases. CDR3 length: 15 residues. J gave up 6 bases and V 6 bases, and 8 bases lay outside the gene matches. CDR1 is LNHDA and CDR2 is SQIVND in the germline V gene (reference sequence). CDR3 sequence: CASRRLAGAGNEQFF. The CDR3 nucleotides read TGTGCCAGTAGACGGCTAGCGGGAGCCGGCAATGAGCAGTTCTTC.

The chain recombines TRBV28 with TRBJ2-1; the match to TRBD2 covers 7 bases. J gave up 4 bases and V 7 bases, and 19 bases lay outside the gene matches. The V gene's germline CDR1 is MDHEN and CDR2 SYDVKM. This CDR3 contains 18 residues. CDR3 in amino acids: CASTNPRLAVPLYNEQFF. Written as DNA, the CDR3 is TGTGCCAGCACCAACCCTAGGCTAGCGGTCCCGCTGTACAATGAGCAGTTCTTC.

This chain links TRBV10-2 with TRBJ2-1; 9 nucleotides line up with TRBD2. The CDR3 has 15 amino acids. Unmatched junction bases numbered 7, after V lost 6 bases and J lost 4 bases. CDR1 is WSHSY and CDR2 is SAAADI in the germline V gene. DNA for the CDR3: TGCGCCAGCAGACTCTTAGCGGGGGTGTACAATGAGCAGTTCTTC. Its protein product is CASRLLAGVYNEQFF.